The subject of this entry is one T cell receptor (beta chain). Trimming took off 4 bases at V and 13 bases at J, with 18 bases between the two ends. The CDR3 consists of 13 residues. The germline V gene has CDR1 WNHNN and CDR2 SYGVQD (reference sequence). These data are taken from a study of tumor-infiltrating lymphocytes in primary liver carcinoma. The study co-extracted DNA and RNA from around 20-30 mg of unsorted bulk tissue. Priming with a constant-region primer yielded TCR beta cDNA from about 450 ng total RNA. Three nested multiplex PCR rounds, a slightly modified ARM-PCR, produced the libraries for TCR beta. Investigators reported that the first two PCR rounds, at around 11 cycles each, used TRBV1-TRBV30 forward primers with a C-beta reverse primer. TCRdb re-called the multiplex PCR reads with MiXCR, one entry per CDR3 protein. The data show more than 95,000 distinct CDR3 sequences, around 84% seen once.

The origin of this receptor is a man between 40 and 49 years old with primary liver carcinoma and hepatitis B virus infection. The sequenced sample consisted of liver tumor tissue from sampling region 3. Documented subset: tumor region T3, left-lateral pole. J is TRBJ2-3 and V is TRBV10-1; tentative D call: TRBD1 (5 bases). The CDR3 nucleotides are TGCGCCAGCAGTGTTCAGGGCGCAGATGCGAAGTATTTT. Amino acids: CASSVQGADAKYF.